This T cell receptor beta chain was captured in a study of T-cell memory formation after mild COVID-19. The overall study: TCR clusters showed largely donor specificity.

Employing constant-segment primers, 5'RACE generated TCR alpha and TCR beta cDNA libraries bearing sample barcodes and UMIs. TCRdb re-called the 5' RACE reads with MiXCR, one entry per CDR3 protein. In the table there are some 300,000 distinct CDR3 sequences, 20% to 25% of which are singletons. Trimming left V 3 bases short and J 4 bases short, with 12 bases between. The CDR3 contains 13 residues. The germline CDR1 and CDR2 sequences are SQVTM and ANQGSEA. For this clonotype: The antigen is unknown.

Points from the study as a whole: There was no confirmation that second-wave clones peaking on day 37 were SARS-CoV-2 specific. Contracting clones localized mainly to CM and EM when CD4+ and mainly to EMRA when CD8+.

This receptor was obtained from a man younger than 35 who had mild COVID-19 (a few samples of this study predate the infection). Cell type and time point are not known. Specimen: PBMCs or a T cell subset sorted from them (not recorded which). This chain joins TRBV29-1 and TRBJ2-5, with D possibly matching TRBD1 (5 bases). DNA of the CDR3: TGCAGCGTTGATGGGCAGGGTGTAGAGACCCAGTACTTC. Translating it yields CSVDGQGVETQYF. Using reference TRBV29-1 and TRBJ2-5 for the parts outside the CDR3, the full variable domain is SAVISQKPSRDICQRGTSLTIQCQVDSQVTMMFWYRQQPGQSLTLIATANQGSEATYESGFVIDKFPISRPNLTFSTLTVSNMSPEDSSIYLCSVDGQGVETQYFGPGTRLLVL.